This T cell receptor beta chain originates from a study of cytomegalovirus exposure and HLA in healthy donors. General observations from the study: Analysis performed later found 16,951 TCR beta sequences associated with HLA alleles at 0.05 false discovery rate.

As for this clone: The antigen is undetermined.

PCR employed 60 Vbeta and 13 Jbeta primers. Profiling relied on immunoSEQ multiplex PCR, and the TCRdb table lists in-frame clones only, not all of them. The sample consists of around 170,000 clones, 75% to 90% of them appearing once. The length of the CDR3 is 15 residues. From germline, CDR1 is SGDLS and CDR2 YYNGEE. V lost 4 bases and J lost 4, with 15 bases in between. The chain combines TRBV9 with TRBJ1-5; TRBD1 might be the D (5 bases). The sequence derives from a man between 40 and 49 years old in good health and CMV-seropositive. Sample: PBMCs. DNA of the CDR3: TGTGCCAGCAGCCCGGGCCGAGCAGGGAATCAGCCCCAGCATTTT. Translated, it gives CASSPGRAGNQPQHF. The full variable domain, rest sourced from reference TRBV9 and TRBJ1-5, is DSGVTQTPKHLITATGQRVTLRCSPRSGDLSVYWYQQSLDQGLQFLIQYYNGEERAKGNILERFSAQQFPDLHSELNLSSLELGDSALYFCASSPGRAGNQPQHFGDGTRLSIL.